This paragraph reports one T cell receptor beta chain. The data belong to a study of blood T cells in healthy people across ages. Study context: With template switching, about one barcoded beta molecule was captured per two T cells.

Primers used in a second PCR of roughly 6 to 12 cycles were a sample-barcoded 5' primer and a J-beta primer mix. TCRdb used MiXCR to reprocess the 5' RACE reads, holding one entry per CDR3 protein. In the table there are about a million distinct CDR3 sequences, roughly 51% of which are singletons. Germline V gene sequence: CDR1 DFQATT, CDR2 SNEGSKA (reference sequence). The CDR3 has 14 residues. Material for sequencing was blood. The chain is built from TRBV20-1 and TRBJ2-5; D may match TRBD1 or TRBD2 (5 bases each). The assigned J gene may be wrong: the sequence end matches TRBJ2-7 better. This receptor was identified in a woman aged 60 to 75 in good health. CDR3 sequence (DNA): TGCAGTGCTAGGGGCTGGCAGGGAGTGTACGAGCAGTACTTC. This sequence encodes CSARGWQGVYEQYF.